A single sample gave rise to the 15 T cell receptor beta chains below, sequenced in a study of early T cells in non-severe SARS-CoV-2 infection. MiXCR, run by TCRdb on the 5' RACE reads, gives a single entry per CDR3 protein. The sample has fewer than 40,000 distinct CDR3 sequences; around 5.2% are singletons. The sequenced sample consisted of whole blood. All receptors come from an adult who was a healthcare worker with PCR-confirmed SARS-CoV-2 infection or an uninfected control (not recorded which).

This clonotype was recorded many times. The V gene is TRBV27, the J gene TRBJ1-2, with a tentative D call TRBD1 (6 bases). The CDR3 covers 15 residues. Trimming removed 0 bases at V and 4 bases at J, with 12 bases between. Germline V lookup: CDR1 MNHEY, CDR2 SMNVEV (reference sequence). The CDR3 loop reads CASSLSTGARYGYTF. CDR3 sequence (DNA): TGTGCCAGCAGTTTATCGACGGGGGCTCGCTATGGCTACACCTTC.

This clonotype has ten or more counts. This sequence joins TRBV12-5 and TRBJ1-1; D possibly corresponds to TRBD1 (5 bases). Germline V gives CDR1 LGHNT, CDR2 FRNRAP. The ends were cut back, 4 bases at V and 3 bases at J, with 12 bases in the middle. CDR3 length: 14 residues. CDR3 sequence reads: CASGSFTGDTEAFF. The CDR3 DNA reads as TGTGCTAGTGGTTCCTTCACGGGGGACACTGAAGCTTTCTTT. The complete variable domain, with remaining parts taken from reference TRBV12-5 and TRBJ1-1, reads DARVTQTPRHKVTEMGQEVTMRCQPILGHNTVFWYRQTMMQGLELLAYFRNRAPLDDSGMPKDRFSAEMPDATLATLKIQPSEPRDSAVYFCASGSFTGDTEAFFGQGTRLTVV.

This clonotype was detected many times. The chain has TRBV4-3 and TRBJ1-5; D is uncertain. In germline, CDR1 is LGHNA, CDR2 YSLEER. The CDR3 totals 16 residues. V was cut by 0 bases and J by 3 bases, with 12 bases left in between. The CDR3 bases are TGCGCCAGCAGCCAAGAGGCGCGCAGGTTCAATCAGCCCCAGCATTTT. Its protein product is CASSQEARRFNQPQHF.

This clonotype has a handful of counts. CDR3 region: CSYPSGAYEQYF. The CDR3 nucleotides are TGCAGTTACCCTAGCGGTGCCTACGAGCAGTACTTC. The chain uses TRBV20-1 and TRBJ2-7, with 7 bases lining up with TRBD2. CDR3 length: 12 amino acids. V trimming: 8 bases; J trimming: 2 bases; junction bases outside the gene matches: 6. Germline V gene sequence: CDR1 DFQATT, CDR2 SNEGSKA (reference sequence).

There are a few counts of this clonotype. This chain links TRBV13 with TRBJ2-7; 8 positions agree with TRBD1. The CDR3 is 14 amino acids. The V gene's germline CDR1 is PRHDT and CDR2 FYEKMQ (reference sequence). V dropped 5 bases and J dropped 3; count of bases not matched to a gene: 6. CDR3 DNA sequence: TGTGCCAGCAGCCCGCGGACAGGGAGCTACGAGCAGTACTTC. This encodes CASSPRTGSYEQYF.

J is TRBJ2-1 and V is TRBV20-1; D is tentatively TRBD1 or TRBD2 (6 bases each). Deletions cut 4 bases from V and 6 bases from J, with 19 bases between. This CDR3 spans 15 amino acids. The germline V gene has CDR1 DFQATT and CDR2 SNEGSKA (reference sequence). This CDR3 reads CSATMTRGALNEQFF. The CDR3 DNA follows: TGCAGTGCTACAATGACTAGGGGGGCCCTCAATGAGCAGTTCTTC.

This clonotype occurred many times. The chain employs TRBV7-8 and TRBJ1-1; D is possibly TRBD1 (6 bases). The CDR3 contains 15 residues. From germline, CDR1 is SGHVS and CDR2 FQNEAQ. The V gene lost 5 bases and the J gene lost 0 bases, with 13 bases spanning the gap. The CDR3 loop reads CASSKLQGLNTEAFF. In DNA form, the CDR3 reads TGTGCCAGCAGCAAACTACAGGGTTTGAACACTGAAGCTTTCTTT.

This clonotype was counted ten times or more. This sequence joins TRBV6-2 or TRBV6-3 and TRBJ1-2, with D maybe TRBD1 (6 bases). Germline CDR1 is MNHEY and CDR2 is SVGEGT. The CDR3 extends over 16 amino acids. V was pared by 7 bases and J by 7 bases, with 25 bases between. The CDR3 here is CASTYPTDSGRVGYTF. In DNA, the CDR3 is TGTGCCAGCACCTACCCCACGGACAGCGGTCGTGTTGGCTACACCTTC.

In this sample, this clonotype turned up many times. The CDR3 here is CAISEYGLAGTSYEQYF. The CDR3, as DNA: TGTGCCATCAGTGAGTATGGACTAGCGGGAACCTCCTACGAGCAGTACTTC. The V call is TRBV10-3, the J call TRBJ2-7, with 12 positions matching TRBD2. The V segment lost 1 base and the J segment 0 bases; nucleotides outside the gene matches: 4. Germline-derived CDR1 and CDR2 are ENHRY and SYGVKD. The CDR3 loop spans 17 amino acids.

This clonotype was counted ten times or more. This sequence joins TRBV3-1 and TRBJ1-1; D gene ambiguous. Trimming removed 1 base from V and 0 bases from J, with 9 bases in between. In germline, CDR1 is LGHDT, CDR2 YNNKEL (reference sequence). The CDR3 sequence is 15 residues long. In DNA, the CDR3 is TGTGCCAGCAGCCAAGGTCTACAGCTGAACACTGAAGCTTTCTTT. Its protein product is CASSQGLQLNTEAFF.

This clonotype was seen a handful of times. This chain joins TRBV7-6 and TRBJ2-1; 9 bases are shared with TRBD2. The J segment lost 0 bases and the V segment lost 7 bases, leaving 4 bases of the junction unmatched. Germline V gives CDR1 SGHVS, CDR2 FNYEAQ. This CDR3 region has 15 residues. The CDR3 loop is CASNGGGDSYNEQFF. In nucleotides, the CDR3 is TGTGCCAGCAATGGCGGGGGGGACTCCTACAATGAGCAGTTCTTC. The whole variable domain, remainder taken from reference TRBV7-6 and TRBJ2-1, is GAGVSQSPRYKVTKRGQDVALRCDPISGHVSLYWYRQALGQGPEFLTYFNYEAQQDKSGLPNDRFSAERPEGSISTLTIQRTEQRDSAMYRCASNGGGDSYNEQFFGPGTRLTVL.

In its sample, this clonotype was seen many times. The chain uses TRBV11-2 and TRBJ2-1, with TRBD2 matching 10 bases. Germline loops: CDR1 SGHAT, CDR2 FQNNGV. The CDR3 length is 16 residues. V was pared by 5 bases and J by 0 bases, with 4 bases of the junction left unmatched. Here the CDR3 DNA reads TGTGCCAGCAGCCATAGCGGGGGGAGCTCCTACAATGAGCAGTTCTTC. Amino acid sequence: CASSHSGGSSYNEQFF.

The gene calls are TRBV7-9 and TRBJ1-1; D not certain. CDR1 is SEHNR, CDR2 FQNEAQ, per germline (reference sequence). The germline V and J ends were trimmed by 4 bases and 3 bases, with 15 bases remaining between them. The CDR3 is made up of 15 amino acids. CDR3 region: CASSSLVGSDTEAFF. For the CDR3, the DNA is TGTGCCAGCAGCTCACTGGTCGGCTCTGACACTGAAGCTTTCTTT.

At least ten counts were recorded for this clonotype. As DNA, the CDR3 is TGTGCCAGCACGGGACTGCAAGAGACCCAGTACTTC. Encoded protein: CASTGLQETQYF. The genes are TRBV28 and TRBJ2-5, with D possibly matching TRBD2 (6 bases). V shed 7 bases and J shed 2 bases, with 8 bases lying between them. Germline V gene lookup returns CDR1 MDHEN and CDR2 SYDVKM. The CDR3 covers 12 residues.

The chain joins TRBV5-5 to TRBJ1-1; tentatively, D is TRBD1 (6 bases). Trimming cost V 7 bases and J 0 bases, with 13 bases left between them. CDR1 and CDR2 (germline): SGHKS, YYEKEE (reference sequence). The CDR3 runs to 14 residues. The CDR3 DNA is TGTGCCAGCGGGTTCGGGACATTGAACACTGAAGCTTTCTTT. The encoded protein is CASGFGTLNTEAFF.